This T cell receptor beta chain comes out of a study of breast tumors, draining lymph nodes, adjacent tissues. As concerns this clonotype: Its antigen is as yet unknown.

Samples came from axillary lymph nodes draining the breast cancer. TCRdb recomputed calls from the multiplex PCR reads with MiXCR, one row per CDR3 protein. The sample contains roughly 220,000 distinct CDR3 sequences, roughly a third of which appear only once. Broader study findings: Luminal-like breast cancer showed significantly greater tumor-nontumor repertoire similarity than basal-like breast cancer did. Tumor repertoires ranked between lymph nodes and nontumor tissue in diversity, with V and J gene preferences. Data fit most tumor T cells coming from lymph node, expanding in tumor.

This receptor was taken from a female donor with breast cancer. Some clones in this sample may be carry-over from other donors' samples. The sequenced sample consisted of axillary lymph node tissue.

This chain's CDR3 is CSALVRGIDTTGYTF. The DNA of the CDR3 is TGCAGTGCCCTCGTGAGGGGAATTGATACGACTGGCTACACCTTC. This chain links TRBV20-1 with TRBJ1-2; the D gene is possibly TRBD1 (5 bases). Germline CDR1 and CDR2: DFQATT and SNEGSKA (reference sequence). V lost 6 bases, J lost 7 bases, and 24 bases lay in between. The CDR3 extends over 15 amino acids.